This T cell receptor beta chain was captured in a study of cytomegalovirus exposure and HLA in healthy donors. Study-wide context: A preliminary data release comprised roughly 80 million unique TCRs obtained from HLA-typed donors.

V gave up 8 bases and J gave up 6 bases; unmatched junction bases: 7. This CDR3 has 14 residues. Primers for the PCR totalled 60 Vbeta and 13 Jbeta. Measured with immunoSEQ multiplex PCR; TCRdb has only the in-frame clones, and not every one. The repertoire includes about 120,000 clones, around 80% of them detected once, and roughly a tenth sits in the top ten. Of note for this clone: Its antigen is as yet unknown.

The study's findings and limits: Most TCR beta V segments were productive about 90% or about 30% of the time in an earlier analysis.

The TCR was taken from a man aged 25 to 45 in good health and CMV-seropositive. V usage is TRBV23-1 and J usage is TRBJ1-5; 10 bases map to TRBD1. TRBV23-1 is recorded as an ORF, its role being uncertain. Sequencing was carried out using PBMCs. Here the CDR3 DNA reads TGCGCCAGCCCCGACAGGGGGCGCGTTCAGCCCCAGCATTTT. Translation: CASPDRGRVQPQHF.